The clone carrying this TCR beta chain came up many times. TCRdb processed the RT-PCR reads anew with MiXCR; each CDR3 protein has one entry. The sample has 650,000 to 800,000 distinct CDR3 sequences, 14% seen once. The V end lost 6 bases, the J end lost 3 bases, and 9 bases lay between the germline ends. Germline CDR1 and CDR2: SGHVS and FQNEAQ. The CDR3 totals 12 residues. The receptor's source is a female donor in good health, serving as a healthy control. Sequences were obtained from memory CD4+ T cells from blood. The chain couples TRBV7-8 to TRBJ2-7, with a possible D match to TRBD1 (5 bases). CDR3 protein: CASSRQLYEQYF. DNA of the CDR3: TGTGCCAGCAGTCGACAGCTCTACGAGCAGTACTTC. The complete variable domain, with remaining parts taken from reference TRBV7-8 and TRBJ2-7, reads GAGVSQSPRYKVAKRGQDVALRCDPISGHVSLFWYQQALGQGPEFLTYFQNEAQLDKSGLPSDRFFAERPEGSVSTLKIQRTQQEDSAVYLCASSRQLYEQYFGPGTRLTVT.